The T cell receptor beta chain under discussion was sequenced for a study of blood T cell repertoires in COVID-19. Libraries were prepared by immunoSEQ multiplex PCR; TCRdb keeps only in-frame clonotypes and omits some of them. The sample lists about 310,000 clones, roughly 86% occurring once. The CDR3 runs to 13 residues. Per germline, CDR1 LNHDA and CDR2 SQIVND (reference sequence). The V gene lost 11 bases and the J gene lost 0 bases, with 11 bases spanning the gap. The sequencing input was PBMCs or T cells enriched from blood (not recorded which). This sequence originates from a woman aged 18-29 years who had recovered from COVID-19. The rearrangement joins TRBV19 to TRBJ1-5; a weak D match, TRBD1 (6 bases). CDR3 sequence (DNA): TGTGCCGGGGGGGACAATAGCAATCAGCCCCAGCATTTT. It specifies CAGGDNSNQPQHF. Supplemented by reference TRBV19 and TRBJ1-5, the full variable domain reads DGGITQSPKYLFRKEGQNVTLSCEQNLNHDAMYWYRQDPGQGLRLIYYSQIVNDFQKGDIAEGYSVSREKKESFPLTVTSAQKNPTAFYLCAGGDNSNQPQHFGDGTRLSIL.